The entry below gives a single T cell receptor beta chain sequence along with its context. Its antigen is still unknown. This entry belongs to a study of T-cell reconstitution after alpha-beta-depleted transplantation in children. Germline CDR1 and CDR2: SGDLS and YYNGEE. V gave up 3 bases and J gave up 1 base; unmatched junction bases: 9. The CDR3 consists of 18 residues. Findings and caveats of the study: At day 60, the high TCRbeta diversity found in some patients originated from recipient T cells and thymic progenitors that had survived.

Unique molecular identifiers tagged the TCRbeta library. TCRdb fed the PCR reads into MiXCR, producing one record per CDR3 protein. This repertoire shows hundreds of thousands of distinct CDR3 sequences, around 15% found once; its top ten account for 25% to 30%. This clonotype was sampled from a boy in the first two years of life who had a stem cell transplant for Wiskott-Aldrich syndrome, so the T cells may come from the graft donor. V and J are TRBV9 and TRBJ2-1, with 11 bases aligning to TRBD2. The sample here was PBMCs, mostly from graft donor cells, taken 360 days after TCRalphabeta/CD19-depleted stem cell transplant. CDR3 loop: CASSEGLAGGPSYNEQFF. The CDR3 bases are TGTGCCAGCAGCGAGGGGCTAGCGGGAGGACCTTCCTACAATGAGCAGTTCTTC.